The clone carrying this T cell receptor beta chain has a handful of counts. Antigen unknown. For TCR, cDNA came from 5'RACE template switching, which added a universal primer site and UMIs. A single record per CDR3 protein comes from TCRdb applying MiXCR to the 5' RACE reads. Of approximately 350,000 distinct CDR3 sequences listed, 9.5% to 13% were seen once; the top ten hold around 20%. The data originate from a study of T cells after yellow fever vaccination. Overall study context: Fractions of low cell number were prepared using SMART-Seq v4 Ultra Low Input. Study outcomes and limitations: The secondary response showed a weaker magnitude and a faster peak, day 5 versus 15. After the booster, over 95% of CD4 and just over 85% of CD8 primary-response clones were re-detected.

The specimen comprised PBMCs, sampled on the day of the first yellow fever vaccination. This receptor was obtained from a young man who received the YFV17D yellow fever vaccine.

For the CDR3, the DNA is TGTGCCGCCCAGCTTGGGGGGTCGATAGAGCAGTTCTTC. Protein sequence: CAAQLGGSIEQFF. The J gene is TRBJ2-1, the V gene TRBV7-9; TRBD2 is a possible D gene (6 bases). CDR1 and CDR2 from the germline V gene are SEHNR and FQNEAQ (reference sequence). Trimming stripped 11 bases from V and 10 bases from J, with 21 bases between. This CDR3 contains 13 residues.